This T cell receptor beta chain was recovered during a study of shared clonotypes between healthy human individuals. Study-wide context: Participating donors consisted of two women and a few men aged 18 to 49.

In regard to this clone: Its target is unknown.

J lost 5 bases, V lost 4 bases, and 12 bases had no gene match. This CDR3 region has 16 residues. Germline V gene sequence: CDR1 SGDLS, CDR2 YYNGEE. Profiled with immunoSEQ multiplex PCR; TCRdb holds only in-frame clones, not every one. The table has roughly 1,500,000 clones, approximately 98.5% seen once; the top ten hold around 0.38%. General study findings and limits: Around 5% was the fraction of naive CD4 clonotypes found shared across a few donors.

This sequence originates from a man aged 25-40 years in good health. The sequenced sample was naive CD4+ T cells sorted from blood. This sample's subset: CD45RA+ positively selected. The chain has TRBV9 and TRBJ2-3; 8 bases map to TRBD2. DNA of the CDR3: TGTGCCAGCAGCCCCCGCCGGGTGGCGGGAGGAGATACGCAGTATTTT. Amino acids: CASSPRRVAGGDTQYF. The variable domain in full, with the rest retrieved from reference TRBV9 and TRBJ2-3, is DSGVTQTPKHLITATGQRVTLRCSPRSGDLSVYWYQQSLDQGLQFLIQYYNGEERAKGNILERFSAQQFPDLHSELNLSSLELGDSALYFCASSPRRVAGGDTQYFGPGTRLTVL.